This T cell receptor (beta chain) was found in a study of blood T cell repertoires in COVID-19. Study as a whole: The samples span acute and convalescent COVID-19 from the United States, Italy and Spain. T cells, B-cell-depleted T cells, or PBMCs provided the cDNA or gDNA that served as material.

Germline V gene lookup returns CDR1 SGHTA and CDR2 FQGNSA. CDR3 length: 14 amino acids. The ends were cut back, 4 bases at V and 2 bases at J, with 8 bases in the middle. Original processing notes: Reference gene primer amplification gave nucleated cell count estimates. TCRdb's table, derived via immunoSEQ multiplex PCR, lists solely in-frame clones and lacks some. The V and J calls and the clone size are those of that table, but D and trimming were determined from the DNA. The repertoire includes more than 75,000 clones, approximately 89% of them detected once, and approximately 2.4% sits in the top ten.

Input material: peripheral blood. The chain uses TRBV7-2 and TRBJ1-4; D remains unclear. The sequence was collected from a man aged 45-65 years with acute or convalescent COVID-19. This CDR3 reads CASSSGRTNEKLFF. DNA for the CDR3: TGTGCCAGCAGCTCCGGGAGGACTAATGAAAAACTGTTTTTT.